These T cell receptor beta chains were read from a single sample in a study of shared clonotypes between healthy human individuals. Measured with immunoSEQ multiplex PCR; TCRdb has only the in-frame clones, and not every one. Of about 700,000 clones in the sample, 92% were seen once. Sequenced input: naive CD8+ T cells sorted from blood. These receptors were collected from a man younger than 45 in good health. Each CDR3 is given with its conserved first and last residue. The order of the fields is J gene, clone size, D gene, V gene, CDR3 DNA, CDR3 protein. D genes are given only for firm matches. The size field is filled for only some rows; it gives once, few, many or a size class.

TRBJ2-1	once	TRBD2	TRBV29-1	TGCAGCGCCCTTGGTGGACTAGCGGGAGGGGAGCAGTTCTTC	CSALGGLAGGEQFF
TRBJ2-1	.	.	TRBV11-2	TGTGCCAGCAGCTCCCATACCTTCAGGGTGGACAATGAGCAGTTCTTC	CASSSHTFRVDNEQFF
TRBJ2-7	.	TRBD1	TRBV7-7	TGTGCCAGCAGCTTAGGGACAGGGTCCTACGAGCAGTACTTC	CASSLGTGSYEQYF
TRBJ2-7	.	.	TRBV4-1	TGCGCCAGCAGCCAAGCCCCAGACACTACCTACGAGCAGTACTTC	CASSQAPDTTYEQYF
TRBJ1-1	.	.	TRBV29-1	TGCAGCGTTGATGGGGGACACGAAGCTTTCTTT	CSVDGGHEAFF
TRBJ2-5	.	TRBD1	TRBV5-1	TGCGCCAGCAGATTACCGGGACAGGGGGCCTTAGAGACCCAGTACTTC	CASRLPGQGALETQYF
TRBJ2-7	.	.	TRBV7-7	TGTGCCAGCAGCCAGGAGACGGGGGACGAGCAGTACTTC	CASSQETGDEQYF
TRBJ2-7	.	TRBD2	TRBV19	TGTGCCAGTAGTATGACAGCGGGAGGAATCACCTACGAGCAGTACTTC	CASSMTAGGITYEQYF
TRBJ2-1	once	.	TRBV4-3	TGCGCCAGCAGCCATGCGGCAGGCAATGAGCAGTTCTTC	CASSHAAGNEQFF
TRBJ2-1	.	TRBD1	TRBV9	TGTGCCAGCAGCGTGGGACAGGGCCGATACAATGAGCAGTTCTTC	CASSVGQGRYNEQFF
TRBJ2-7	.	TRBD2	TRBV11-2	TGTGCCAGCAGCTCCCTAGCGGACCACTACGAGCAGTACTTC	CASSSLADHYEQYF
TRBJ2-2	.	.	TRBV2	TGTGCCACCTATGTCGGGGAGCTGTTTTTT	CATYVGELFF
TRBJ2-3	.	.	TRBV28	TGTGCCAGCAGTCTCAAACGGCACCACTGGGTAGATACGCAGTATTTT	CASSLKRHHWVDTQYF
TRBJ2-7	.	TRBD1	TRBV5-1	TGCGCCACCCGGGACAGTAGTGAGGGCGAGCAGTACTTC	CATRDSSEGEQYF
TRBJ2-1	.	TRBD2	TRBV19	TGTGCCAGTAGCCCGACTAGCGGGACTGGGAATGAGCAGTTCTTC	CASSPTSGTGNEQFF
TRBJ1-2	.	.	TRBV2	TGTGCCAGCAGTGAAGGCGTTGGGGGCTATCCTTATGGCTACACCTTC	CASSEGVGGYPYGYTF
TRBJ2-5	.	TRBD1	TRBV9	TGTGCCAGCAGCGTAGAAGGGGGCGAGGAGACCCAGTACTTC	CASSVEGGEETQYF
TRBJ1-2	once	.	TRBV7-2	TGTGCCAGCAGCTTGTTTGGGGGTGCGATCGTCGGCTACACCTTC	CASSLFGGAIVGYTF
TRBJ2-2	.	TRBD2	TRBV7-8	TGTGCCAGCAGCTTCAGTGAGGCCCGGGAGGGAAAAACCGGGGAGCTGTTTTTT	CASSFSEAREGKTGELFF
TRBJ2-7	.	TRBD1	TRBV7-8	TGTGCCAGCAGCTCTCGGACAGGCTATTCCTACGAGCAGTACTTC	CASSSRTGYSYEQYF
TRBJ2-3	.	.	TRBV10-3	TGTGCCATCACCGCTTTTGTGGAGAAAACAGATACGCAGTATTTT	CAITAFVEKTDTQYF
TRBJ2-4	.	TRBD1	TRBV2	TGTGCCAGCAGTGAAGTTAAAGGGACAGGGGCTTCTTTGGTAAACATTCAGTACTTC	CASSEVKGTGASLVNIQYF
TRBJ2-1	.	.	TRBV27	TGTGCCAGCAGTTTATCCGGGACGGCGACCTACAATGAGCAGTTCTTC	CASSLSGTATYNEQFF
TRBJ2-1	once	.	TRBV29-1	TGCAGCGTTGATGCCGAAGGGGCTTCCTACAATGAGCAGTTCTTC	CSVDAEGASYNEQFF
TRBJ1-2	.	.	TRBV7-9	TGTGCCAGCAGCTTGATTAGAGATCTGGCCTTAGATGGCTACACCTTC	CASSLIRDLALDGYTF
TRBJ2-7	.	.	TRBV9	TGTGCCAGCAGCGTAAATCCAGGTACGTCCTACGAGCAGTACTTC	CASSVNPGTSYEQYF
TRBJ2-3	.	.	TRBV28	TGTGCCAGCAGCCTGCTGGGTACGGATACGCAGTATTTT	CASSLLGTDTQYF
TRBJ2-7	.	TRBD1	TRBV5-6	TGTGCCAGCGCACCCGGGACAGGGCTCGAGCAGTACTTC	CASAPGTGLEQYF
TRBJ2-7	.	.	TRBV4-1	TGCGCCAGCAGCAACCGGGACGGAGCCTACGAGCAGTACTTC	CASSNRDGAYEQYF
TRBJ1-1	once	.	TRBV2	TGTGCCAGCATTGGCCCGGGCGAAGGAGGCACTGAAGCTTTCTTT	CASIGPGEGGTEAFF
TRBJ2-1	.	TRBD2	TRBV5-1	TGCGCCAGCAGCTCGCCAGCGGGAGGTACCGACAATGAGCAGTTCTTC	CASSSPAGGTDNEQFF
TRBJ2-3	.	.	TRBV13	TGTGCCAGCAGCAGCATGGGGGGGGCCAAATCCACAGATACGCAGTATTTT	CASSSMGGAKSTDTQYF
TRBJ1-1	.	TRBD1	TRBV27	TGTGCCAGCAGTGTCCAGGGGGCGCCCACTGAAGCTTTCTTT	CASSVQGAPTEAFF
TRBJ2-2	.	.	TRBV9	TGTGCCAGCAGCCCGCTCCTAAAAACCGGGGAGCTGTTTTTT	CASSPLLKTGELFF
TRBJ2-3	once	.	TRBV27	TGTGCCAGCAGCCCCTCGGGGGTGGATACGCAGTATTTT	CASSPSGVDTQYF
TRBJ2-7	.	TRBD1	TRBV6-1	TGTGCCAGCAGTGAATGGGACAGCAAATCCTACGAGCAGTACTTC	CASSEWDSKSYEQYF
TRBJ2-7	few	.	TRBV10-3	TGTGCCATCAGTGTATTCGGCGGGACCGATAGCTTGGGCTCCTACGAGCAGTACTTC	CAISVFGGTDSLGSYEQYF
TRBJ1-1	.	.	TRBV9	TGTGCCAGCAGCGGAAGTGACCCTGAAGCTTTCTTT	CASSGSDPEAFF
TRBJ2-1	.	.	TRBV15	TGTGCCACCAGCAGTATTGACGGATACAATGAGCAGTTCTTC	CATSSIDGYNEQFF
TRBJ2-2	.	.	TRBV5-1	TGCGCCAGCAGCTCGTCTGGCGCCCCCGGCACCGGGGAGCTGTTTTTT	CASSSSGAPGTGELFF